The 20 T cell receptor delta chains reported below all come from one sample, sequenced in a study of delta chain sequences of gamma delta T cells. TCRdb reran clone calling via CATT on the 5' RACE reads. This table has 500 to 750 delta-chain clones, 36% appearing once. Sequenced input: either unsorted cells or a sorted T cell fraction (not recorded which). The receptors here all came from a human donor in good health.

To note about this clone: Translating this DNA gives a protein that differs at residue 18 from the TCRdb one, which belongs to a much larger clone; a read error is likely, and the protein shown is this translation. The rearrangement joins TRDV2 to TRDJ1; 10 nucleotides line up with TRDD3. Germline values: CDR1 GEAIGNYY, CDR2 EKD. CDR3 length equals 21 residues. The CDR3 sequence: CACDPVVLGDPWVRDTDNLIF. CDR3 in DNA: TGTGCCTGTGATCCCGTGGTACTGGGGGATCCCTGGGTTAGGGACACCGATAATCTCATCTTT.

This clone came up a few times. The mismatch at residue 20 between this DNA's translation and the TCRdb protein of a much larger clone likely reflects a read error; the protein shown is translated from the DNA. The chain combines TRDV2 with TRDJ1; 13 bases map to TRDD3. The V gene's germline CDR1 is GEAIGNYY and CDR2 EKD. The CDR3 is 21 residues long. Here the CDR3 reads CACDTVTGGYASPHFTDKLTF. In DNA, the CDR3 is TGTGCCTGTGACACCGTTACTGGGGGATACGCCTCCCCTCATTTCACCGATAAACTCACCTTT.

Sample share makes this clone large (0.1 to 1%). This specimen includes other DNA sequences encoding the same CDR3. The chain employs TRDV2 and TRDJ1; 13 nucleotides align to TRDD3. V lost 4 bases, J lost 0 bases, and 7 bases stayed unmatched. CDR1 and CDR2 from the germline V gene are GEAIGNYY and EKD. The CDR3 length is 17 residues. CDR3 sequence reads: CACEPLTGGYDTDKLIF. Written as DNA, the CDR3 is TGTGCCTGTGAACCCCTTACTGGGGGATACGACACCGATAAACTCATCTTT.

The table lists this clone with a few counts. TCRdb's protein for this DNA is that of a much larger clone and differs from the translation at residue 15, likely a read error; the protein shown is the DNA translation. The V gene is TRDV1, the J gene TRDJ1, with a tentative D call TRDD3 (6 bases). The CDR3 is made up of 19 amino acids. Per germline, CDR1 TSWWSYY and CDR2 QGS. This CDR3 is CALGALGHGGKDYTNKLIF. DNA of the CDR3: TGTGCTCTTGGGGCCCTCGGACACGGGGGGAAGGACTACACCAATAAACTCATCTTT.

About this clone itself: A far larger clone is one base from this, pointing to a likely read error. This chain uses TRDV2 with TRDJ1; 7 bases match TRDD3. The CDR3 covers 22 residues. J gave up 0 bases and V 3 bases, and 27 bases lay outside the gene matches. The germline V gene encodes CDR1 GEAIGNYY and CDR2 EKD. The CDR3 bases are TGTGCCTGTGACGCCGTCTTTAGGGTGCCTACTGGGGATGCCCTGTACACCGATAAACTCATCTTT. Residues: CACDAVFRVPTGDALYTDKLIF.

This clone counts as large. V is TRDV2 and J is TRDJ3; 8 bases are a match to TRDD3. The CDR3 has 18 amino acids. Germline loops: CDR1 GEAIGNYY, CDR2 EKD. Trimming took 1 base from V and 0 from J; bases not matched to a gene: 4. The chain's CDR3 is CACDTLGDRSWDTRQMFF. For the CDR3, the DNA is TGTGCCTGTGACACGCTGGGGGACCGCTCCTGGGACACCCGACAGATGTTTTTC.

Relative to its sample, this clone is large. V and J are TRDV2 and TRDJ1, with D possibly matching TRDD3 (6 bases). Trimming left V 0 bases short and J 2 bases short, with 9 bases between. CDR3 length equals 14 residues. CDR1 and CDR2 (germline): GEAIGNYY, EKD. CDR3 protein: CACDTAGVTDKLIF. CDR3 DNA sequence: TGTGCCTGTGACACCGCTGGGGTGACCGATAAACTCATCTTT.

Note on this clone: A far more abundant clone sits one base away, making this likely a read error. CDR3 sequence reads: CALGELGWGQYTDKPIF. CDR3 sequence (DNA): TGTGCTCTTGGGGAACTGGGCTGGGGTCAGTACACCGATAAACCCATCTTT. The chain links TRDV1 to TRDJ1, with D maybe TRDD3 (6 bases). This CDR3 has 17 amino acids. In germline, CDR1 is TSWWSYY, CDR2 QGS.

V gene TRDV2 combines with J gene TRDJ1; TRDD3 matches 9 bases. Germline loops: CDR1 GEAIGNYY, CDR2 EKD. The CDR3 contains 19 residues. Trimming removed 0 bases from V and 5 bases from J; junction bases left unmatched: 18. CDR3 coding DNA: TGTGCCTGTGACACCGTAAAACTGGGGGACCGGGAAGTAGTAGATAAACTCATCTTT. It yields the protein CACDTVKLGDREVVDKLIF.

With regard to this clone: A far larger clone is one nucleotide away, so this likely arose from a read error. The chain couples TRDV2 to TRDJ1, with 13 bases matching TRDD3. Germline V gene data show CDR1 as GEAIGNYY and CDR2 as EKD. This CDR3 contains 17 residues. DNA of the CDR3: TGTGCCTGTGAACCCCTTACTGGGGGATACGACACCGGTAAACTCATCTTT. Its protein is CACEPLTGGYDTGKLIF.

This clone was observed a few times. The translation of this DNA and the TCRdb protein of a much larger clone differ at residue 8, probably owing to a read error; the protein shown here is translated from the DNA. The V gene is TRDV1, the J gene TRDJ4; 9 positions agree with TRDD3. CDR1 TSWWSYY and CDR2 QGS come from the germline V gene. V gave up 0 bases and J gave up 0 bases; unmatched junction bases: 32. The CDR3 sequence is 25 residues long. CDR3 sequence reads: CALGELGKTTGWGMEGVSCARPLIF. The CDR3 DNA sequence: TGTGCTCTTGGGGAACTAGGCAAGACCACGGGCTGGGGGATGGAAGGCGTCAGCTGTGCCAGACCCCTGATCTTT.

The V gene is TRDV2, the J gene TRDJ1; 8 positions agree with TRDD3. V lost 0 bases to trimming and J lost 1 base; unmatched junction nucleotides: 21. CDR3 size: 21 residues. In germline, CDR1 is GEAIGNYY, CDR2 EKD. The CDR3 region has the DNA TGTGCCTGTGACACCAGAACTGGGGGGTACACCTCCCCTCATTTCACCGATAAACTCATCTTT. Translated: CACDTRTGGYTSPHFTDKLIF.

This clone was detected once. The J gene corresponds to TRDJ3; a V gene call is absent; TRDD3 is the table's D call and was not checked against the DNA. The CDR3 has 20 amino acids. CDR3 nucleotides: TGTGCAATTGTCTCTTGGGGGGGGGATACGAGCTCCTGGGACACCCGACAGATGTTTTTC. Translating it yields CAIVSWGGDTSSWDTRQMFF.

This chain joins TRDV2 and TRDJ1, with 9 bases lining up with TRDD3. This CDR3 is built from 18 residues. The germline V gene has CDR1 GEAIGNYY and CDR2 EKD. Trimming took 0 bases from V and 0 from J; bases not matched to a gene: 10. In DNA form, the CDR3 reads TGTGCCTGTGACACCAGAACTGGGGGAGTCCAAGACACCGATAAACTCATCTTT. Translated: CACDTRTGGVQDTDKLIF.

V is TRDV2 and J is TRDJ1; TRDD3 matches 12 bases. This CDR3 has 16 amino acids. V shed 2 bases and J 4 bases; nucleotides not matched to a gene: 7. Germline V lookup: CDR1 GEAIGNYY, CDR2 EKD. The CDR3 DNA reads as TGTGCCTGTGACAGGGTACTGGGGGATACCGGCGATAAACTCATCTTT. This sequence encodes CACDRVLGDTGDKLIF.

Notes on this clone: With a far larger clone one base away, a read error is the likely cause. The sample has other DNA sequences that encode this CDR3 too. J is TRDJ1 and V is TRAV29/DV5; 7 positions match TRDD3. After removal of 3 bases from V and 0 bases from J, the junction contained 14 bases not matched to a gene. Germline CDR1 NSMFDY, CDR2 ISSIKDK. The CDR3 totals 17 residues. CDR3 sequence: CAATVNSGGFYTDKLIF. The CDR3 bases are TGTGCAGCAACCGTCAACTCTGGGGGTTTCTACACCGATAAACTCATCTTT.

On this clone: Given a much more abundant clone one base away, this may be a read error. Other DNA sequences in this sample translate to the same CDR3. V is TRDV2 and J is TRDJ3; 13 nucleotides match TRDD3. This CDR3 comprises 22 residues. The germline gives CDR1 GEAIGNYY, CDR2 EKD. CDR3 amino acids: CACDTASTGGYARSWDTRQMFF. CDR3 DNA sequence: TGTGCCTGTGACACCGCTAGTACTGGGGGATACGCCCGCTCCTGGGACACCCGCCAGATGTTTTTC.

Details on this clone: TCRdb's entry gives the protein of a much larger clone, which mismatches this DNA's translation at residues 5 and 6, likely from a read error; the protein reported here is translated from the DNA. The chain carries TRDV2 and TRDJ1; 9 bases line up with TRDD3. The CDR3 covers 18 residues. Germline CDR1 GEAIGNYY, CDR2 EKD. After removal of 2 bases from V and 0 bases from J, the junction contained 12 bases not matched to a gene. Here the CDR3 DNA reads TGTGCCTGTGACAAGATGGGGGATATTGGGGCGGACACCGATAAACTCATCTTT. Residues: CACDKMGDIGADTDKLIF.

This sequence joins TRDV2 and TRDJ3; TRDD3 agrees at 11 bases. With V trimmed by 3 bases and J by 1 base, 7 bases remained unmatched. Germline V gene data show CDR1 as GEAIGNYY and CDR2 as EKD. The CDR3 is made up of 19 amino acids. CDR3 protein: CACDPLGDTRSWDTRQMFF. In DNA, the CDR3 is TGTGCCTGTGACCCTCTGGGGGATACACGGTCCTGGGACACCCGACAGATGTTTTTC.

This chain links TRDV2 with TRDJ1; 9 bases agree with TRDD3. There are 19 residues in the CDR3. Unmatched junction bases numbered 19, after V lost 3 bases and J lost 3 bases. Germline CDR1 is GEAIGNYY and CDR2 is EKD. CDR3 in DNA: TGTGCCTGTGACTCTATAGGGACTGGGGGAATGAGTCCCTCCGATAAACTCATCTTT. Translating gives CACDSIGTGGMSPSDKLIF.